The clone carrying this T cell receptor beta chain was counted between two and nine times. This CDR3 spans 13 amino acids. V was trimmed by 2 bases and J by 5 bases, leaving 7 bases between them. Germline lookup yields CDR1 ENHRY and CDR2 SYGVKD. In the original analysis: Amplification with reference gene primers provided the estimates of nucleated cell counts. Repertoires were generated with immunoSEQ multiplex PCR, while TCRdb's copy carries only in-frame clones and drops some. The V and J calls and the clone size are those of that table, but D and trimming were determined from the DNA. The data contain 200,000 to 300,000 clones, about 90% of them singletons. The sample belongs to a study of blood T cell repertoires in COVID-19. Study details: Samples representing acute and convalescent COVID-19 were sourced from the United States, Italy and Spain.

The TCR originated in a woman between 40 and 50 years old who had recovered from COVID-19. Specimen: peripheral blood. This chain joins TRBV10-3 and TRBJ1-5; unclear D gene. CDR3 region: CAISEQFDQPQHF. CDR3 bases: TGTGCCATCAGTGAGCAGTTCGATCAGCCCCAGCATTTT.